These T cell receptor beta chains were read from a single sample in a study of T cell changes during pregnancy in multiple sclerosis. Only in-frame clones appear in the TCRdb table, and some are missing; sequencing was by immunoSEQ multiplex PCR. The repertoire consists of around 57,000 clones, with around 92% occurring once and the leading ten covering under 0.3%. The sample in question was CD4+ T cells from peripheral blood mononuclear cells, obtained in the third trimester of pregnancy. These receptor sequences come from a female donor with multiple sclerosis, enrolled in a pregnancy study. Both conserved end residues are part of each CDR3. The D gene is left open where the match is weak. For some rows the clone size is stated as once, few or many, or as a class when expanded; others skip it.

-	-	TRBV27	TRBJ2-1	TGTGCCAGCAGTTTGGCGGGCCAAGTTTTCTTAGATGAGCAGTTCTTC	CASSLAGQVFLDEQFF
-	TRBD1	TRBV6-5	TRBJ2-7	TGTGCCAGCAGGGGGACAGGGGGGAACTACGAGCAGTACTTC	CASRGTGGNYEQYF
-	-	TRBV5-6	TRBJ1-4	TGTGCCAGCAGCTTGTACCTCCGGGGAAATGAAAAACTGTTTTTT	CASSLYLRGNEKLFF
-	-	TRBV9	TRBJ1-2	TGTGCCAGCAGCGGCAGGGGCCTCGGCTATGGCTACACCTTC	CASSGRGLGYGYTF
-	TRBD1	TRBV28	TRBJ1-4	TGTGCCAGCAGCGCATCGACAGGGGGCGGTGAAAAACTGTTTTTT	CASSASTGGGEKLFF
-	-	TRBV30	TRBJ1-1	TGTGCCTGGAGTGAAAGACACCTGAACACTGAAGCTTTCTTT	CAWSERHLNTEAFF
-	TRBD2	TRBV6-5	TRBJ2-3	TGTGCCAGCAGGGGGCCACTAGCGTCGGATACGCAGTATTTT	CASRGPLASDTQYF
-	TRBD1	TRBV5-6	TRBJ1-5	TGTGCCAGCAGCCCGGGGACAGGGAGTAGCAATCAGCCCCAGCATTTT	CASSPGTGSSNQPQHF
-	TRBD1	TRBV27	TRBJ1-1	TGTGCCAGCAGGCCCGGGACAGCCGAAGCGTCCAACACTGAAGCTTTCTTT	CASRPGTAEASNTEAFF
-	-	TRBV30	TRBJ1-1	TGTGCCTGGAGTGTAGGCGCGGGATTCGCTTTCTTT	CAWSVGAGFAFF
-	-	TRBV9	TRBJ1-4	TGTGCCAGCAGCGTAGCAGGGGTAGATGAAAAACTGTTTTTT	CASSVAGVDEKLFF
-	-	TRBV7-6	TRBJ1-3	TGTGCCAGCAGCTCCTCCCAGGGATCTGGAAACACCATATATTTT	CASSSSQGSGNTIYF
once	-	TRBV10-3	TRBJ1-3	TGTGCCATCACAGAACAGGAAGGAAACACCATATATTTT	CAITEQEGNTIYF
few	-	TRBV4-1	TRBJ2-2	TGCGCCAGCAGCCAAGGCCCACCTCGGAGTATCGGGGAGCTGTTTTTT	CASSQGPPRSIGELFF
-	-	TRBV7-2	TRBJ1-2	TGTGCCAGCAGCCCCAGACGGACAGCTAACTATGGCTACACCTTC	CASSPRRTANYGYTF
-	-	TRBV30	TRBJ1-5	TGTGCCTGGAGGCGGGCGGGGACCCCAAATCAGCCCCAGCATTTT	CAWRRAGTPNQPQHF
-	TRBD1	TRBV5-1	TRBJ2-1	TGCGCCAGCAGCTTGGAGGGGGCGTGGCAGTTCTTC	CASSLEGAWQFF